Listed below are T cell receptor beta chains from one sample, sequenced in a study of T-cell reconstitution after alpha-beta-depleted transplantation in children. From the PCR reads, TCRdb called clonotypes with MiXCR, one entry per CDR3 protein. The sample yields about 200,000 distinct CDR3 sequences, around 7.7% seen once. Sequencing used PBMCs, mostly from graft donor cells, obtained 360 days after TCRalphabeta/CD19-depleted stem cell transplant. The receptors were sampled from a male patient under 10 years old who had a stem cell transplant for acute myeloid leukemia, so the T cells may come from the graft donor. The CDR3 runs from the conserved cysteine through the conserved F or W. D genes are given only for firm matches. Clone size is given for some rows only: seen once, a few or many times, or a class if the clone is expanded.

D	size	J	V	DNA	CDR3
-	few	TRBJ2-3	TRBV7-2	TGTGCCAGCAGCTCGCCTGTGGGGGCCTCAGATACGCAGTATTTT	CASSSPVGASDTQYF
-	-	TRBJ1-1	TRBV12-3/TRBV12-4	TGTGCCAGCAGTTTATACCAGGGGTTGAACACTGAAGCTTTCTTT	CASSLYQGLNTEAFF
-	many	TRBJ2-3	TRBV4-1	TGCGCCAGCAGTCAAGATACGAGGAGCACAGATACGCAGTATTTT	CASSQDTRSTDTQYF
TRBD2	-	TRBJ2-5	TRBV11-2	TGTGCCAGCAGCTTATTGCCCTGGGACCCGGCGGGGGGCCAAGAGACCCAGTACTTC	CASSLLPWDPAGGQETQYF
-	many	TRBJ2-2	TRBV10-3	TGTGCCATCAGTGAGTTCGGGACCGATAACACCGGGGAGCTGTTTTTT	CAISEFGTDNTGELFF
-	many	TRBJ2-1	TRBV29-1	TGCAGCGTTGAAGATCGGGGGCGCGTGGGTGAGCAGTTCTTC	CSVEDRGRVGEQFF
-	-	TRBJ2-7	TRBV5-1	TGCGCCAGCAGCTTGGATGGGCCCGGGGCAGCCTTTCACGAGCAGTACTTC	CASSLDGPGAAFHEQYF
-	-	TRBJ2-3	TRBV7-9	TGTGCCAGCAGCTTAAGCGAGATCACAGATACGCAGTATTTT	CASSLSEITDTQYF
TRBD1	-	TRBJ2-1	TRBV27	TGTGCCAGCAGTTTAGGGGACAGCCACAATGAGCAGTTCTTC	CASSLGDSHNEQFF
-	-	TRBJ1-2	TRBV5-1	TGCGCCAGCAGCTTACAGCATAACTATGGCTACACCTTC	CASSLQHNYGYTF
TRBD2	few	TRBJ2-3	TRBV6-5	TGTGCCAGCAGTTACTCGATAATCCTAGCGGGAGCCGGTGGGGATACGCAGTATTTT	CASSYSIILAGAGGDTQYF
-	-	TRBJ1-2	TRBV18	TGTGCCAGCTCACCACAGAGAGTCCTACTCTATGGCTACACCTTC	CASSPQRVLLYGYTF
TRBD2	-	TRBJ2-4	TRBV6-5	TGTGCCAGCAGCCCTCTGCCCCTAGTAGCGGGAGATGTTGTGTTGCGAGCCAAAAACATTCAGTACTTC	CASSPLPLVAGDVVLRAKNIQYF
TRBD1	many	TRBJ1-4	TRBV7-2	TGTGCCAGCAGCTGGACCGGGACAGTCCACGAAAAACTGTTTTTT	CASSWTGTVHEKLFF